These T cell receptor beta chains were read from a single sample in a study of identical twins. A single record per CDR3 protein comes from TCRdb applying MiXCR to the 5' RACE reads. The table has under 300,000 distinct CDR3 sequences, around 8% seen once. These data were also reused for a study on yellow fever vaccine responses in identical twins.

The sequencing input was CD8+ T cells sorted from blood. All receptors come from a woman aged 18-29 years in good health. CDR3s include the opening cysteine and the closing phenylalanine or tryptophan. A D gene is named only where the DNA matches it firmly. Only part of the rows carry a size: once, few, many, or a class if the clone is expanded.

J: TRBJ1-1; V: TRBV4-3; size: -; D: -; DNA: TGCGCCAGCAGCCCGCTGAGGGACACTGAAGCTTTCTTT; CDR3: CASSPLRDTEAFF
J: TRBJ1-1; V: TRBV2; size: -; D: -; DNA: TGTGCCAGCAGTGAAGGGGCGAAGAACACTGAAGCTTTCTTT; CDR3: CASSEGAKNTEAFF
J: TRBJ2-7; V: TRBV2; size: -; D: -; DNA: TGTGCCAGCAGCAACACAGATTACGAGCAGTACTTC; CDR3: CASSNTDYEQYF
J: TRBJ2-2; V: TRBV9; size: few; D: -; DNA: TGTGCCAGCAGCGTTTTTGAGGGTCGGGGCACCGGGGAGCTGTTTTTT; CDR3: CASSVFEGRGTGELFF
J: TRBJ1-2; V: TRBV20-1; size: few; D: -; DNA: TGCAGTGCTAGTCGTCAGGAACTCAACTATGGCTACACCTTC; CDR3: CSASRQELNYGYTF
J: TRBJ2-1; V: TRBV11-1; size: many; D: TRBD2; DNA: TGTGCCAGCAGCTTCCCTAGCGGGGGGGGGAGCTCCTACAATGAGCAGTTCTTC; CDR3: CASSFPSGGGSSYNEQFF
J: TRBJ2-7; V: TRBV27; size: many; D: -; DNA: TGTGCCAGCAGTTTTAATAGCCGGGAGCAGTACTTC; CDR3: CASSFNSREQYF
J: TRBJ2-3; V: TRBV21-1; size: -; D: -; DNA: TGTGCCAGCGGGCTCAAAGATACGCAGTATTTT; CDR3: CASGLKDTQYF
J: TRBJ2-5; V: TRBV6-2/TRBV6-3; size: few; D: TRBD2; DNA: TGTGCCAGCAGACCGGGACTAGCGGGCCAAGGAACCCAGTACTTC; CDR3: CASRPGLAGQGTQYF
J: TRBJ2-3; V: TRBV9; size: few; D: TRBD2; DNA: TGTGCCAGCAGCCATCCCCCATCGGCGGGACTAGCGGACCTTAGCACAGATACGCAGTATTTT; CDR3: CASSHPPSAGLADLSTDTQYF
J: TRBJ1-5; V: TRBV27; size: many; D: -; DNA: TGTGCCAGCAGTTTAAACAGGGGCAATCAGCCCCAGCATTTT; CDR3: CASSLNRGNQPQHF
J: TRBJ2-2; V: TRBV2; size: -; D: -; DNA: TGTGCCAGCAGTGAATTAGGCGGGGGCGCGAACACCGGGGAGCTGTTTTTT; CDR3: CASSELGGGANTGELFF
J: TRBJ2-7; V: TRBV9; size: few; D: -; DNA: TGTGCCAGCAGCATATCATCGGGAGCCTCCGAGCAGTACTTC; CDR3: CASSISSGASEQYF
J: TRBJ2-5; V: TRBV2; size: -; D: TRBD1; DNA: TGTGCCAGGGGGGACAGGCTGGGACAAGAGACCCAGTACTTC; CDR3: CARGDRLGQETQYF
J: TRBJ1-4; V: TRBV5-5; size: few; D: -; DNA: TGTGCCAGCAGCCAGAGGACAGCGGAGGCCATTTATGAAGGACTGTTTTTT; CDR3: CASSQRTAEAIYEGLFF
J: TRBJ2-3; V: TRBV20-1; size: -; D: -; DNA: TGCAGTGCTAGCGCCACAGATACGCAGTATTTT; CDR3: CSASATDTQYF
J: TRBJ1-5; V: TRBV27; size: few; D: -; DNA: TGTGCCAGCAGTTTATCGCGGGGTGGGCAGCCCCAGCATTTT; CDR3: CASSLSRGGQPQHF
J: TRBJ1-2; V: TRBV14; size: -; D: -; DNA: TGTGCCAGCAGCCAAGATTCGGTATACTATGGCTACACCTTC; CDR3: CASSQDSVYYGYTF
J: TRBJ2-7; V: TRBV27; size: few; D: -; DNA: TGTGCCAGCAGTTCTCACGGCGAGCAGTACTTC; CDR3: CASSSHGEQYF
J: TRBJ2-1; V: TRBV5-6; size: few; D: TRBD1; DNA: TGTGCCAGCAGCTTTGGACAGGGGACTAATGAGCAGTTCTTC; CDR3: CASSFGQGTNEQFF
J: TRBJ1-1; V: TRBV6-2/TRBV6-3; size: -; D: -; DNA: TGTGCCAGCATTCCACAGGGATTGAACACTGAAGCTTTCTTT; CDR3: CASIPQGLNTEAFF
J: TRBJ2-5; V: TRBV5-1; size: many; D: -; DNA: TGCGCCAGCAGCTTTACTAGTCGGGAGGAGACCCAGTACTTC; CDR3: CASSFTSREETQYF
J: TRBJ1-2; V: TRBV16; size: -; D: TRBD1; DNA: TGTGCCAGCAGCCACCTACCCGACAGGGAATTTAACTATGGCTACACCTTC; CDR3: CASSHLPDREFNYGYTF
J: TRBJ2-3; V: TRBV6-2/TRBV6-3; size: few; D: -; DNA: TGTGCCAGCAGCCCCTGGGCCGGTGGGAGCGGGTTTCTTTCTAGCACAGATACGCAGTATTTT; CDR3: CASSPWAGGSGFLSSTDTQYF
J: TRBJ2-7; V: TRBV12-3/TRBV12-4; size: -; D: TRBD2; DNA: TGTGCCAGCAGTTTCGGGGGGACTAGCAGAAGCTACGAGCAGTACTTC; CDR3: CASSFGGTSRSYEQYF
J: TRBJ2-7; V: TRBV20-1; size: -; D: TRBD2; DNA: TGCAGTGCTAGAAACGGACTAGCGGATGTGTATATCCACGAGCAGTACTTC; CDR3: CSARNGLADVYIHEQYF
J: TRBJ1-5; V: TRBV20-1; size: many; D: -; DNA: TGCAGTGCTAGACTTCCTGAAGGGGATTTAAGGTCCCAGCATTTT; CDR3: CSARLPEGDLRSQHF
J: TRBJ2-7; V: TRBV12-3/TRBV12-4; size: many; D: TRBD2; DNA: TGTGCCAGCAGTCCGACTAGCGGTGCCAGCTCCTACGAGCAGTACTTC; CDR3: CASSPTSGASSYEQYF